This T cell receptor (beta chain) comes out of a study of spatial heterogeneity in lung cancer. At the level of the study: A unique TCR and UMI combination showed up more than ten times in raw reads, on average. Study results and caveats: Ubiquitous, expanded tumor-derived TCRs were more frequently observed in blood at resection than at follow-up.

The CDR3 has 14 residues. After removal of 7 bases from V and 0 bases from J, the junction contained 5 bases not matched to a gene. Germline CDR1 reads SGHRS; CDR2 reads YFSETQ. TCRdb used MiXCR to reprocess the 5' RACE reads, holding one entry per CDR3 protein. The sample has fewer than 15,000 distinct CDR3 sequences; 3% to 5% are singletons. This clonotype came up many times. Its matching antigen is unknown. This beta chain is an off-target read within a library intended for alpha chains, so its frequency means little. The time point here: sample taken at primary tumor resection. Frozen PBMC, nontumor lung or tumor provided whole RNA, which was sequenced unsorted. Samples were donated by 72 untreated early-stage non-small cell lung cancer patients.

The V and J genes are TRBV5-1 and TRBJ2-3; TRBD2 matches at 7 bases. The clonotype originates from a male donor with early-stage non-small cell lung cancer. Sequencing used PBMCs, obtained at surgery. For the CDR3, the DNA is TGCGCCAGCTATCAAGCGGGAAGCACAGATACGCAGTATTTT. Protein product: CASYQAGSTDTQYF.